The rows below give T cell receptor beta chains drawn from one sample of a study of blood T cell repertoires in COVID-19. TCRdb's copy holds only in-frame clones and misses some; the assay was immunoSEQ multiplex PCR. The sample lists more than 85,000 clones; around four fifths were seen once. Sequencing used peripheral blood. The receptor set was obtained from a man aged 35 to 55 with active or convalescent COVID-19. Each CDR3 is given with its conserved first and last residue. A D gene is named only where the DNA matches it firmly. Clone size is stated in some rows and not others, as once, few, many or a class when expanded.

clone size	J gene	D gene	V gene	CDR3 DNA	CDR3 protein
-	TRBJ2-3	TRBD2	TRBV5-5	TGTGCCAGCAGCTCGGGACTAGCGGGGGTTTTTACAGATACGCAGTATTTT	CASSSGLAGVFTDTQYF
-	TRBJ2-1	-	TRBV10-3	TGTGCCATCAAAGAGATTGGAGGGCGGCCCCCTTACAATGAGCAGTTCTTC	CAIKEIGGRPPYNEQFF
-	TRBJ2-7	-	TRBV19	TGTGCCAGTAGTACCGGGACATCTACCTACGAGCAGTACTTC	CASSTGTSTYEQYF
-	TRBJ2-7	TRBD1	TRBV18	TGTGCCAGCTCACCGGGGACAGTCTCCTACGAGCAGTACTTC	CASSPGTVSYEQYF
-	TRBJ1-6	-	TRBV19	TGTGCCAGTACCAATGGAGGACAGACTGTATCTTCACCCCTCCACTTT	CASTNGGQTVSSPLHF
-	TRBJ2-5	-	TRBV5-4	TGTGCCAGCAGCCTTCAGGGGAACGATGAGACCCAGTACTTC	CASSLQGNDETQYF
-	TRBJ2-3	TRBD2	TRBV9	TGTGCCAGCAGCGTATCTGGACTAGCTAGCACAGATACGCAGTATTTT	CASSVSGLASTDTQYF
-	TRBJ2-7	-	TRBV6-2/TRBV6-3	TGTGCCAGCAGTTCCCCGGGACTCCTTTCCTCCTACGAGCAGTACTTC	CASSSPGLLSSYEQYF
once	TRBJ2-7	TRBD2	TRBV15	TGTGCCACCAGCAGTGTCCGTAGCGGGGCTTCCTACGAGCAGTACTTC	CATSSVRSGASYEQYF
-	TRBJ2-7	TRBD1	TRBV18	TGTGCCAGCTCACCACCGGGACAGAGGCACGAGCAGTACTTC	CASSPPGQRHEQYF
-	TRBJ1-5	-	TRBV9	TGTGCCAGCAGCGCGACAGGATATAGCAATCAGCCCCAGCATTTT	CASSATGYSNQPQHF
-	TRBJ2-1	TRBD1	TRBV11-3	TGTGCCAGCAGCTTAGGCCAGGGGGCATGGAATGAGCAGTTCTTC	CASSLGQGAWNEQFF
-	TRBJ1-4	TRBD1	TRBV7-3	TGTGCCAGCAGCTTGATGCAGGGGGCAGGCGAAAAACTGTTTTTT	CASSLMQGAGEKLFF
-	TRBJ2-6	TRBD1	TRBV19	TGTGCCAGTAGTATAGGGACAGGGAGATTCTCTGGGGCCAACGTCCTGACTTTC	CASSIGTGRFSGANVLTF
-	TRBJ2-7	-	TRBV27	TGTGCCAGCAGGGAGGGTTCGTGGGAGGACGAGCAGTACTTC	CASREGSWEDEQYF
-	TRBJ2-3	TRBD2	TRBV7-9	TGTGCCAGCAGCTTAGGTCAGCGGGGGTACACAGATACGCAGTATTTT	CASSLGQRGYTDTQYF
few	TRBJ2-7	-	TRBV3-1/TRBV3-2	TGTGCCAGCAGCCAAGGGGGGCACGTCCCCTACGAGCAGTACTTC	CASSQGGHVPYEQYF
-	TRBJ1-2	-	TRBV6-5	TGTGCCACCGTGGAGGAATATTCGTCTAACTATGGCTACACCTTC	CATVEEYSSNYGYTF
-	TRBJ1-2	-	TRBV5-1	TGCGCCAGCAGCTTGATCCCAGTCGGGAGGGGCTACACCTTC	CASSLIPVGRGYTF
-	TRBJ1-1	TRBD1	TRBV12-3/TRBV12-4	TGTGCCAGCACCTCGGGACAGGGAACTGAAGCTTTCTTT	CASTSGQGTEAFF
-	TRBJ2-3	-	TRBV2	TGTGCCAGCAGTGGCGGCTATCGCACAGATACGCAGTATTTT	CASSGGYRTDTQYF
few	TRBJ2-2	TRBD1	TRBV6-5	TGTGCCAGCAGGAGGACAGGGGCCACCGGGGAGCTGTTTTTT	CASRRTGATGELFF
-	TRBJ2-7	TRBD2	TRBV3-1/TRBV3-2	TGTGCCAGCAGCCAAGGGAGAAGCGGGGGCCAAAATATCTCCTACGAGCAGTACTTC	CASSQGRSGGQNISYEQYF
-	TRBJ2-1	-	TRBV5-1	TGCGCCAGCAGCTTGGAGGGGAATGAGCAGTTCTTC	CASSLEGNEQFF
-	TRBJ2-1	-	TRBV7-2	TGTGCCAGCAGCGAGGGACTCAGGAATGAGCAGTTCTTC	CASSEGLRNEQFF
-	TRBJ2-1	-	TRBV29-1	TGCAGCGTTGAAGTATTGACGCCGGGACTCAGAGACAATGAGCAGTTCTTC	CSVEVLTPGLRDNEQFF
-	TRBJ2-2	TRBD2	TRBV7-9	TGTGCCAGCAGCCTCGGGAGGGGAATGGCCGGGGAGCTGTTTTTT	CASSLGRGMAGELFF
-	TRBJ1-3	-	TRBV18	TGTGCCAGCTCACCAAGTACAGTCCTCTCTGGAAACACCATATATTTT	CASSPSTVLSGNTIYF
-	TRBJ2-3	-	TRBV5-1	TGCGCCAGCAGCTTATCAAAAGGCGGAGATACGCAGTATTTT	CASSLSKGGDTQYF
-	TRBJ1-5	-	TRBV12-5	TGTGCTAGTGGTTTGGTAGGGACTCATCAGCCCCAGCATTTT	CASGLVGTHQPQHF
-	TRBJ2-5	-	TRBV29-1	TGCAGCGTCCGAGCGGGAGAGACCCAGTACTTC	CSVRAGETQYF
once	TRBJ2-1	TRBD2	TRBV12-5	TGTGCTAGTGGTTTGGTACGGGGGGGTTACAATGAGCAGTTCTTC	CASGLVRGGYNEQFF
-	TRBJ2-7	TRBD2	TRBV6-6	TGTGCCAGCAGTTACTCTTCAGGCGGGGGGCACTACGAGCAGTACTTC	CASSYSSGGGHYEQYF
once	TRBJ2-3	-	TRBV5-1	TGCGCCAGCCGTTCCTCTCAGAGCACAGATACGCAGTATTTT	CASRSSQSTDTQYF
-	TRBJ1-5	-	TRBV7-9	TGTGCCAGCAGCTCCCGGGACTCTAGCAATCAGCCCCAGCATTTT	CASSSRDSSNQPQHF
-	TRBJ2-3	-	TRBV10-3	TGTGCCATCAGTGAGCGGGGGAGATTTAGCACAGATACGCAGTATTTT	CAISERGRFSTDTQYF
-	TRBJ1-6	-	TRBV12-3/TRBV12-4	TGTGCCAGCAGTTTCGGGGGGACACCCCTCCACTTT	CASSFGGTPLHF
-	TRBJ2-1	-	TRBV19	TGTGCCAGTAATCCAACCAGGGGTCCGAACAATGAGCAGTTCTTC	CASNPTRGPNNEQFF
-	TRBJ1-1	-	TRBV7-2	TGTGCCAGCAGCCTGACTGATGATGGGTACACTGAAGCTTTCTTT	CASSLTDDGYTEAFF
-	TRBJ1-4	TRBD1	TRBV7-2	TGTGCCAGCAGCCCCCTGGGACAGGGGAATGAAAAACTGTTTTTT	CASSPLGQGNEKLFF
-	TRBJ1-5	-	TRBV6-1	TGTGCCAGCAGTGAAGCGTACATTAGCAATCAGCCCCAGCATTTT	CASSEAYISNQPQHF
-	TRBJ2-7	TRBD1	TRBV3-1/TRBV3-2	TGTGCCAGCAGCCAAGGGTATGGACAGGGGGCTTACGAGCAGTACTTC	CASSQGYGQGAYEQYF
-	TRBJ1-5	-	TRBV27	TGTGCCAGCAGGAAGGGTATGGGAGCGGGCAATCAGCCCCAGCATTTT	CASRKGMGAGNQPQHF
-	TRBJ1-5	-	TRBV5-6	TGTGCCAGCAGCTGGGAGAGGAATCAGCCCCAGCATTTT	CASSWERNQPQHF
-	TRBJ1-4	TRBD1	TRBV29-1	TGCAGCGTTACACTGGGGGACAGAGAAAAACTGTTTTTT	CSVTLGDREKLFF
few	TRBJ2-7	-	TRBV7-3	TGTGCCAGCACCTTACGGGGGATAACCTACGAGCAGTACTTC	CASTLRGITYEQYF
-	TRBJ2-3	TRBD1	TRBV18	TGTGCCAGCTCACCGGGACAGATAAATACGCAGTATTTT	CASSPGQINTQYF
-	TRBJ1-2	-	TRBV10-2	TGCGCCAGCAGCTCCACAGGGAACTATGGCTACACCTTC	CASSSTGNYGYTF
-	TRBJ1-4	TRBD1	TRBV5-1	TGCGCCAGCAGCGCCCCGGGACAGGGTAATGAAAAACTGTTTTTT	CASSAPGQGNEKLFF
-	TRBJ1-1	-	TRBV5-4	TGTGCCAGCAGCTTGGCCGGCGGCAGGGGAGGGAGCACTGAAGCTTTCTTT	CASSLAGGRGGSTEAFF
-	TRBJ2-6	-	TRBV27	TGTGCCAGCAGTTACCAGGGGATCGGCTCTGGGGCCAACGTCCTGACTTTC	CASSYQGIGSGANVLTF
-	TRBJ1-3	-	TRBV12-3/TRBV12-4	TGTGCCAGCAGTTTAGGGACGACAGGATATTTT	CASSLGTTGYF
-	TRBJ1-5	-	TRBV7-9	TGTGCCAGCAGCTCCTCGGGACAATTCCCCCAGCATTTT	CASSSSGQFPQHF
-	TRBJ1-4	-	TRBV20-1	TGCAGTGCTAGTAAGGAACCCTGGGAGGAAAAACTGTTTTTT	CSASKEPWEEKLFF
once	TRBJ2-5	TRBD1	TRBV6-1	TGTGCCAGCAGCCCGACAGGGGGCGGCGAGACCCAGTACTTC	CASSPTGGGETQYF
-	TRBJ1-6	-	TRBV4-3	TGCGCCAGCAGCCAAGATCGTGGAGGGACCCCCCTCCACTTT	CASSQDRGGTPLHF
-	TRBJ1-2	-	TRBV19	TGTGCCAGTAGTTTACAGGGTAACTATGGCTACACCTTC	CASSLQGNYGYTF
few	TRBJ1-2	TRBD1	TRBV6-6	TGTGCCAGCAGTTCCGACAGGGCGAGGGGCTACACCTTC	CASSSDRARGYTF
-	TRBJ2-5	-	TRBV9	TGTGCCAGCAGCTTGGGCGGCGGGCAAGAGACCCAGTACTTC	CASSLGGGQETQYF
-	TRBJ1-1	-	TRBV4-2	TGTGCCAGCAGCCAAGAAACAGTGGGCACTGAAGCTTTCTTT	CASSQETVGTEAFF